This T cell receptor (beta chain) was obtained from a study of OX40 agonist ivuxolimab in advanced cancers. Background on the study: At 0.01 to 10 mg/kg, ivuxolimab was administered intravenously to patients every 2 weeks.

In the case of this clone: Its antigen is currently unknown.

Findings and caveats of the study: CD4+ and CD8+ T cells in blood underwent clonal expansion by week 6 at 0.1 to 3.0 mg/kg.

Germline V gene data show CDR1 as LGHNA and CDR2 as YNFKEQ. CDR3 length equals 15 residues. J lost 2 bases, V lost 2 bases, and 4 bases had no gene match. Here immunoSEQ multiplex PCR was the method, and the copy in TCRdb shows in-frame clones only, minus some. Among some 14,000 clones, 82% were seen once, and the ten largest hold roughly two fifths. The receptor was derived from an adult with an advanced solid tumor such as melanoma, head and neck, liver or kidney cancer. This chain links TRBV4-2 with TRBJ2-7; the match to TRBD2 covers 9 bases. Material: CD4+ or CD8+ T cells sorted from blood, obtained in a trial of the OX40 agonist ivuxolimab. This CDR3 reads CASSQWAGGAYEQYF. The CDR3, as DNA: TGTGCCAGCAGCCAATGGGCGGGGGGGGCCTACGAGCAGTACTTC.